The next 22 T cell receptor beta chains were all read from a single sample in a study of blood T cell repertoires in COVID-19. This table comes from immunoSEQ multiplex PCR, and its TCRdb copy is limited to in-frame clones, with some not included. The table shows roughly 230,000 clones, with approximately 81% occurring only once. The sequenced sample was peripheral blood. These receptors all come from a woman at least 80 years old with acute or convalescent COVID-19.

The chain employs TRBV19 and TRBJ2-7; possibly TRBD2 for D (5 bases). This CDR3 is 12 amino acids long. V was trimmed by 4 bases and J by 4 bases, leaving 8 bases between them. The germline V gene has CDR1 LNHDA and CDR2 SQIVND (reference sequence). CDR3 region: CASSTGGYEQYF. The DNA for the CDR3 is TGTGCCAGTAGTACCGGAGGATACGAGCAGTACTTC.

The chain carries TRBV18 and TRBJ1-2; 8 positions agree with TRBD1. The CDR3 has 15 amino acids. CDR1 KGHSH and CDR2 LQKENI come from the germline V gene. The V gene end was trimmed by 4 bases and the J gene end by 4 bases; junction bases not matched to a gene: 8. CDR3 sequence: CASSRETGAIYGYTF. For the CDR3, the DNA is TGTGCCAGCTCACGCGAGACAGGGGCCATCTATGGCTACACCTTC. Combining the CDR3 with reference TRBV18 and TRBJ1-2 gives the whole variable domain NAGVMQNPRHLVRRRGQEARLRCSPMKGHSHVYWYRQLPEEGLKFMVYLQKENIIDESGMPKERFSAEFPKEGPSILRIQQVVRGDSAAYFCASSRETGAIYGYTFGSGTRLTVV.

This chain joins TRBV19 and TRBJ1-2; no definite D call. CDR1 is LNHDA, CDR2 SQIVND, per germline (reference sequence). This CDR3 has 15 residues. Trimming stripped 6 bases from V and 4 bases from J, with 18 bases between. The CDR3 nucleotides are TGTGCCAGTAGAAACTCGGCGACAACAATCTATGGCTACACCTTC. It yields the protein CASRNSATTIYGYTF.

The genes are TRBV18 and TRBJ1-1; D unresolved. The length of the CDR3 is 14 residues. Germline CDR1 and CDR2: KGHSH and LQKENI. Trimming removed 1 base at V and 1 base at J, with 7 bases between. CDR3 sequence (DNA): TGTGCCAGCTCACCACTTACTCAGAACACTGAAGCTTTCTTT. Translation gives CASSPLTQNTEAFF.

This clone was found once. This chain uses TRBV5-4 with TRBJ1-2, with no clear D. The germline V and J ends were trimmed by 0 bases and 0 bases, with 9 bases remaining between them. CDR1 and CDR2 from the germline V gene are SGHNT and YYREEE (reference sequence). The CDR3 covers 15 residues. CDR3 DNA sequence: TGTGCCAGCAGCTTGGCCGGTGGTCCTAACTATGGCTACACCTTC. Translated: CASSLAGGPNYGYTF. The full variable domain, rest sourced from reference TRBV5-4 and TRBJ1-2, is ETGVTQSPTHLIKTRGQQVTLRCSSQSGHNTVSWYQQALGQGPQFIFQYYREEENGRGNFPPRFSGLQFPNYSSELNVNALELDDSALYLCASSLAGGPNYGYTFGSGTRLTVV.

This clone was counted only a few times. The chain recombines TRBV10-3 with TRBJ1-1; unclear D gene. Trimming took off 0 bases at V and 1 base at J, with 3 bases between the two ends. CDR1 ENHRY and CDR2 SYGVKD come from the germline V gene. The CDR3 extends over 13 amino acids. The CDR3 DNA reads as TGTGCCATCAGTGAGTCCAGGAACACTGAAGCTTTCTTT. Protein sequence: CAISESRNTEAFF.

The V call is TRBV24-1, the J call TRBJ2-3; TRBD2 agrees at 7 bases. Germline V gives CDR1 KGHDR, CDR2 SFDVKD. CDR3 size: 16 residues. V trimming: 5 bases; J trimming: 0 bases; junction bases outside the gene matches: 7. The DNA for the CDR3 is TGTGCCACCAGTGCATCAGGGAGGGCAAGCACAGATACGCAGTATTTT. Protein sequence: CATSASGRASTDTQYF.

The chain joins TRBV5-6 to TRBJ2-7, with 9 bases lining up with TRBD1. The ends lost 1 base at V and 4 bases at J; junction bases unmatched: 12. This CDR3 is 17 amino acids long. The V gene's germline CDR1 is SGHDT and CDR2 YYEEEE. CDR3 in amino acids: CASSLISGTGFRYEQYF. As DNA, the CDR3 is TGTGCCAGCAGCTTGATCTCCGGGACAGGGTTTAGATACGAGCAGTACTTC. Variable domain in full (rest from reference TRBV5-6 and TRBJ2-7): DAGVTQSPTHLIKTRGQQVTLRCSPKSGHDTVSWYQQALGQGPQFIFQYYEEEERQRGNFPDRFSGHQFPNYSSELNVNALLLGDSALYLCASSLISGTGFRYEQYFGPGTRLTVT.

Details on this clone: Other DNA sequences of this sample code for an identical CDR3. The genes are TRBV5-6 and TRBJ1-6; D is undetermined. CDR3 size: 14 residues. The V end lost 5 bases, the J end lost 0 bases, and 6 bases lay between the germline ends. Germline V gene lookup returns CDR1 SGHDT and CDR2 YYEEEE. CDR3 loop: CASRVSSYNSPLHF. CDR3 DNA: TGTGCCAGCAGGGTTAGCTCCTATAATTCACCCCTCCACTTT. Full variable domain (rest looked up from reference TRBV5-6 and TRBJ1-6): DAGVTQSPTHLIKTRGQQVTLRCSPKSGHDTVSWYQQALGQGPQFIFQYYEEEERQRGNFPDRFSGHQFPNYSSELNVNALLLGDSALYLCASRVSSYNSPLHFGNGTRLTVT.

V and J are TRBV5-1 and TRBJ2-3, with D possibly TRBD2 on 7 matching bases. V was clipped by 2 bases and J by 4 bases, with 17 bases between them. The CDR3 consists of 16 residues. The germline V gene encodes CDR1 SGHRS and CDR2 YFSETQ. CDR3 coding DNA: TGCGCCAGCAGCTTAGTAAGGCGGGGGCCTTCAGATACGCAGTATTTT. This translates into CASSLVRRGPSDTQYF.

This clone was recorded once. This chain joins TRBV5-4 and TRBJ2-2; 8 nucleotides agree with TRBD1. Germline assignment: CDR1 SGHNT and CDR2 YYREEE (reference sequence). This CDR3 is built from 15 residues. Trimming took 5 bases from V and 7 from J; bases not matched to a gene: 10. CDR3 in DNA: TGTGCCAGCAGTTCGGACAGGGTCGCAATCGGGGAGCTGTTTTTT. This translates into CASSSDRVAIGELFF. The whole variable domain, filled in from reference TRBV5-4 and TRBJ2-2, reads ETGVTQSPTHLIKTRGQQVTLRCSSQSGHNTVSWYQQALGQGPQFIFQYYREEENGRGNFPPRFSGLQFPNYSSELNVNALELDDSALYLCASSSDRVAIGELFFGEGSRLTVL.

Only a few counts were recorded for this clone. The chain links TRBV5-4 to TRBJ2-6, with D perhaps TRBD2 (6 bases). Germline loops: CDR1 SGHNT, CDR2 YYREEE (reference sequence). There are 18 residues in the CDR3. V gave up 0 bases and J gave up 0 bases, with 13 bases separating them. In DNA form, the CDR3 reads TGTGCCAGCAGCTTGGTGGGACTGGATTTCTCTGGGGCCAACGTCCTGACTTTC. This translates into CASSLVGLDFSGANVLTF.

The V gene is TRBV27, the J gene TRBJ1-2; D might be TRBD1 (5 bases). The CDR3 length is 14 residues. The germline gives CDR1 MNHEY, CDR2 SMNVEV (reference sequence). V shed 4 bases and J shed 4 bases, with 13 bases lying between them. The CDR3 DNA reads TGTGCCAGCAGTTCTACCGGGACTGTCTATGGCTACACCTTC. Protein product: CASSSTGTVYGYTF.

The chain has TRBV29-1 and TRBJ1-1; 9 bases map to TRBD1. Losses at the gene ends were 4 bases for V and 11 bases for J; bases not matched to a gene: 11. CDR1 is SQVTM and CDR2 is ANQGSEA in the germline V gene. The CDR3 extends over 13 amino acids. DNA of the CDR3: TGCAGCGTTGCTAGGACAGGGGCGCCTGGGGCTTTCTTT. It is translated as CSVARTGAPGAFF.

The V gene is TRBV6-2 or TRBV6-3, the J gene TRBJ1-1; 8 bases line up with TRBD1. Germline V gene lookup returns CDR1 MNHEY and CDR2 SVGEGT. The ends lost 2 bases at V and 0 bases at J; junction bases unmatched: 8. This CDR3 has 17 residues. DNA for the CDR3: TGTGCCAGCAGTTACCGTCGAGGACAGGGAATGAACACTGAAGCTTTCTTT. Its translation: CASSYRRGQGMNTEAFF.

The chain carries TRBV28 and TRBJ1-4; D not certain. Germline-derived CDR1 and CDR2 are MDHEN and SYDVKM. The CDR3 consists of 15 residues. V lost 3 bases and J lost 5, with 13 bases in between. The CDR3 DNA reads as TGTGCCAGCAGTTTTCGCCGACACGACAATGAAAAACTGTTTTTT. As protein: CASSFRRHDNEKLFF.

This clone turned up a few times. The rearrangement joins TRBV19 to TRBJ1-2; 12 bases align to TRBD1. Per germline, CDR1 LNHDA and CDR2 SQIVND (reference sequence). This CDR3 is built from 17 residues. V dropped 4 bases and J dropped 4; count of bases not matched to a gene: 10. The CDR3 sequence: CASSTFPRDRGLYGYTF. The CDR3 bases are TGTGCCAGTAGTACCTTCCCTCGGGACAGGGGGCTCTATGGCTACACCTTC.

CDR3 residues: CASSLSASGRGTQYF. The CDR3 region has the DNA TGTGCCAGCAGCTTATCTGCTAGCGGGCGGGGGACCCAGTACTTC. V gene TRBV7-2 combines with J gene TRBJ2-5; 8 bases are a match to TRBD2. The germline gives CDR1 SGHTA, CDR2 FQGNSA. The ends lost 2 bases at V and 7 bases at J; junction bases unmatched: 9. There are 15 residues in the CDR3.

This clone occurred a few times. The chain couples TRBV29-1 to TRBJ1-3; TRBD1 matches at 9 bases. The CDR3 has 16 amino acids. The V gene end was trimmed by 7 bases and the J gene end by 4 bases; junction bases not matched to a gene: 14. CDR1 and CDR2 (germline): SQVTM, ANQGSEA. As DNA, the CDR3 is TGCAGCGCCCTGGGACAGGGTGAACCCGAGGGAAACACCATATATTTT. It yields the protein CSALGQGEPEGNTIYF.

This clone was observed once. The V and J genes are TRBV2 and TRBJ1-4; 7 positions agree with TRBD1. The CDR3 sequence is 15 residues long. The junction had 14 bases not matched to a gene; V was cut back by 3 bases and J by 13 bases. In germline, CDR1 is SNHLY, CDR2 FYNNEI. The CDR3, as DNA: TGTGCCAGCAGTGAGTTAGGACAGGCAGTCGGGGGACTGTTTTTT. Protein product: CASSELGQAVGGLFF. Full variable domain (outside the CDR3, taken from reference TRBV2 and TRBJ1-4): EPEVTQTPSHQVTQMGQEVILRCVPISNHLYFYWYRQILGQKVEFLVSFYNNEISEKSEIFDDQFSVERPDGSNFTLKIRSTKLEDSAMYFCASSELGQAVGGLFFGSGTQLSVL.

The chain uses TRBV5-1 and TRBJ1-6; D not certain. Germline-derived CDR1 and CDR2 are SGHRS and YFSETQ. V lost 4 bases, J lost 6 bases, and 11 bases lay in between. This CDR3 is 14 amino acids long. The CDR3 coding sequence is TGCGCCAGCAGCCCCGGACTTTTTAATTCACCCCTCCACTTT. Translated, it gives CASSPGLFNSPLHF.

This clone was seen more than once but under ten times. The chain has TRBV3-1 (or the pseudogene TRBV3-2) and TRBJ1-6, with TRBD1 as a possible D gene (5 bases). The germline V gene encodes CDR1 LGHDT and CDR2 YNNKEL (reference sequence). V lost 0 bases, J lost 16 bases, and 13 bases lay in between. The CDR3 spans 13 residues. The CDR3 is CASSQEAGLSLHF. CDR3 DNA sequence: TGTGCCAGCAGCCAAGAGGCGGGACTTTCGCTCCACTTT.